The clone carrying this T cell receptor (beta chain) has at least ten counts. This sample stems from a study of CDR3 diversity in severe acne. TCRdb independently ran MiXCR on the PCR reads; one entry per CDR3 protein. The sample holds around 83,000 distinct CDR3 sequences; 45% to 55% are singletons and the top ten take roughly 11%. The CDR3 contains 14 residues. V was cut by 6 bases and J by 9 bases, with 18 bases left in between. The V gene's germline CDR1 is SNHLY and CDR2 FYNNEI. The sequenced sample was blood. This clonotype was obtained from a male donor with severe acne vulgaris. This chain links TRBV2 with TRBJ2-1; D may be TRBD1 (6 bases). The chain's CDR3 is CASSIGTPGSEQFF. CDR3 bases: TGTGCCAGCAGCATCGGGACACCAGGGAGTGAGCAGTTCTTC.